This entry lists 14 T cell receptor beta chains sequenced from one sample in a study of blood T cell repertoires in COVID-19. Assay used: immunoSEQ multiplex PCR; TCRdb lists only in-frame clones, some missing. The data contain more than 300,000 clones, approximately 93% of them seen just once; the ten biggest clones take up just over 0.85%. Sequenced input: PBMCs or T cells enriched from blood (not recorded which). Source of these receptors: a middle-aged woman who had been exposed to COVID-19.

The gene calls are TRBV2 and TRBJ2-7; TRBD1 agrees at 10 bases. Trimming at V came to 6 bases and at J to 7 bases, leaving 12 bases not matched to a gene. CDR1 and CDR2 (germline): SNHLY, FYNNEI. The CDR3 loop spans 15 amino acids. The CDR3 sequence is CASSHKTGGAEEQYF. DNA of the CDR3: TGTGCCAGCAGCCATAAGACAGGGGGCGCGGAAGAGCAGTACTTC.

This chain connects TRBV5-1 to TRBJ2-3; 8 nucleotides line up with TRBD1. Germline CDR1 and CDR2: SGHRS and YFSETQ. This CDR3 has 15 residues. V dropped 5 bases and J dropped 6; count of bases not matched to a gene: 11. This CDR3 is CASRKTRGLGDTQYF. As DNA, the CDR3 is TGCGCCAGCAGGAAAACCAGGGGGCTTGGTGATACGCAGTATTTT.

The CDR3, as DNA: TGTGCCAGCAGTTACGCGCTAACGCACTACGAGCAGTACTTC. It yields the protein CASSYALTHYEQYF. The chain carries TRBV6-2 or TRBV6-3 and TRBJ2-7; no firm D call. The CDR3 is made up of 14 amino acids. V shed 2 bases and J shed 3 bases, with 11 bases lying between them. The germline V gene encodes CDR1 MNHEY and CDR2 SVGEGT.

The chain joins TRBV4-1 to TRBJ2-5; 11 bases fit TRBD2. Germline-derived CDR1 and CDR2 are MGHRA and YSYEKL. The CDR3 loop spans 15 amino acids. The J segment lost 0 bases and the V segment lost 3 bases, leaving 0 bases of the junction unmatched. The CDR3 here is CASSQGLADQETQYF. CDR3 sequence (DNA): TGCGCCAGCAGCCAGGGACTAGCGGACCAAGAGACCCAGTACTTC.

A single count supports this clone. The chain joins TRBV3-1 (or the pseudogene TRBV3-2) to TRBJ2-4; D possibly corresponds to TRBD1 (6 bases). V was trimmed by 3 bases and J by 5 bases, leaving 20 bases between them. This CDR3 has 17 residues. Germline V gives CDR1 LGHDT, CDR2 YNNKEL (reference sequence). CDR3 nucleotides: TGTGCCAGCAGCCAGAGCCCGACAGGTTCAGCGGAAAACATTCAGTACTTC. Its protein product is CASSQSPTGSAENIQYF.

V usage is TRBV7-2 and J usage is TRBJ1-4; 8 bases align to TRBD1. CDR1 is SGHTA and CDR2 is FQGNSA in the germline V gene. This CDR3 has 16 amino acids. With 1 base clipped from V and 3 bases from J, the junction kept 4 bases outside the gene matches. CDR3: CASSLVPQGANEKLFF. DNA of the CDR3: TGTGCCAGCAGCTTAGTCCCACAGGGGGCTAATGAAAAACTGTTTTTT. Drawing the rest from reference TRBV7-2 and TRBJ1-4, the complete variable domain is GAGVSQSPSNKVTEKGKDVELRCDPISGHTALYWYRQSLGQGLEFLIYFQGNSAPDKSGLPSDRFSAERTGGSVSTLTIQRTQQEDSAVYLCASSLVPQGANEKLFFGSGTQLSVL.

This clone was recorded only once. V and J are TRBV18 and TRBJ2-5; tentatively, D is TRBD2 (7 bases). CDR1 and CDR2 from the germline V gene are KGHSH and LQKENI. V gave up 0 bases and J gave up 2 bases, with 13 bases separating them. CDR3 size: 16 residues. CDR3 sequence (DNA): TGTGCCAGCTCACCACCCTTAGGGGGGGTACAAGAGACCCAGTACTTC. This sequence encodes CASSPPLGGVQETQYF.

This sequence joins TRBV2 and TRBJ2-5; tentative D call: TRBD1 (5 bases). The CDR3 consists of 14 residues. V was clipped by 7 bases and J by 3 bases, with 15 bases between them. Germline CDR1 SNHLY, CDR2 FYNNEI. As DNA, the CDR3 is TGTGCCAGCACCTACGAGACAGTCGAAGAGACCCAGTACTTC. Protein sequence: CASTYETVEETQYF.

V gene TRBV7-2 combines with J gene TRBJ1-1, with TRBD1 matching over 9 bases. Trimming cost V 5 bases and J 5 bases; bases outside gene matches: 9. CDR3 size: 15 residues. Germline-derived CDR1 and CDR2 are SGHTA and FQGNSA. CDR3 sequence (DNA): TGTGCCAGCAGCCTGTCACCGGGACAGGGAACTGAAGCTTTCTTT. Its translation is CASSLSPGQGTEAFF.

The V and J genes are TRBV11-2 and TRBJ1-6; D remains ambiguous. The CDR3 spans 14 residues. The ends were cut back, 3 bases at V and 5 bases at J, with 8 bases in the middle. Germline loops: CDR1 SGHAT, CDR2 FQNNGV. DNA of the CDR3: TGTGCCAGCAGCTTTATGGTAGATAATTCACCCCTCCACTTT. Its translation is CASSFMVDNSPLHF.

The chain recombines TRBV7-9 with TRBJ1-3; TRBD1 agrees at 7 bases. The germline V gene encodes CDR1 SEHNR and CDR2 FQNEAQ (reference sequence). The ends lost 4 bases at V and 0 bases at J; junction bases unmatched: 3. The length of the CDR3 is 15 residues. The CDR3 nucleotides are TGTGCCAGCAGCTCCAGGGGGATCTCTGGAAACACCATATATTTT. Translation gives CASSSRGISGNTIYF.

This clone was picked up one time. The chain combines TRBV5-1 with TRBJ2-7; D gene unclear. Trimming stripped 0 bases from V and 0 bases from J, with 10 bases between. Per the germline V gene, CDR1 is SGHRS and CDR2 is YFSETQ. This CDR3 is built from 15 residues. Here the CDR3 DNA reads TGCGCCAGCAGCTTGGGGGCCATCAGCTCCTACGAGCAGTACTTC. Translating it yields CASSLGAISSYEQYF.

The chain joins TRBV3-1 (or the pseudogene TRBV3-2) to TRBJ1-6; D is possibly TRBD1 (5 bases). V lost 0 bases and J 10 bases, leaving 16 bases between the germline ends. Germline V gives CDR1 LGHDT, CDR2 YNNKEL (reference sequence). The CDR3 covers 16 residues. The CDR3 DNA follows: TGTGCCAGCAGCCAAGATCTGGGCAGGGTTCGGTCACCCCTCCACTTT. Translating gives CASSQDLGRVRSPLHF.

The chain recombines TRBV5-1 with TRBJ1-6; 12 nucleotides line up with TRBD1. The junction had 20 bases not matched to a gene; V was cut back by 4 bases and J by 6 bases. CDR1 SGHRS and CDR2 YFSETQ come from the germline V gene. This CDR3 spans 21 amino acids. The CDR3 DNA is TGCGCCAGCAGCGCACGCCCCTTAGGGACAGGGGGCCCACTGCTTAATTCACCCCTCCACTTT. It is translated as CASSARPLGTGGPLLNSPLHF.